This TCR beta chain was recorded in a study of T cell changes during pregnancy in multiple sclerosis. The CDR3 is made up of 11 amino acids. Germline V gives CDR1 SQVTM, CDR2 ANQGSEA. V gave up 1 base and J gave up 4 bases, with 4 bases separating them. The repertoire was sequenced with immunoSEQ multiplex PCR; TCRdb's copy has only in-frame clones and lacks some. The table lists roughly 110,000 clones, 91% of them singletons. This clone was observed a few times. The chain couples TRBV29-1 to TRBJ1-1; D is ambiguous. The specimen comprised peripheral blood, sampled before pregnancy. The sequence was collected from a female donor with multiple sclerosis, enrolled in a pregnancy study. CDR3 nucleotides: TGCAGCGTTGAAGGGAGCACTGAAGCTTTCTTT. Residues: CSVEGSTEAFF.